This TCR beta chain was identified during a study of blood T cell repertoires in COVID-19. Study in general: Sources were T cells, B-cell-depleted T cells, or PBMCs; the material itself was cDNA or gDNA.

The repertoire was sequenced with immunoSEQ multiplex PCR; TCRdb's copy has only in-frame clones and lacks some. The sample shows a few hundred thousand clones, approximately 79% of them seen only once. V lost 3 bases and J 10 bases, leaving 9 bases between the germline ends. The CDR3 extends over 11 amino acids. The sequence was collected from a man aged 25 to 45 with acute COVID-19. The chain is built from TRBV12-3 or TRBV12-4 and TRBJ1-1, with D unclear. Sequencing input: PBMCs or T cells enriched from blood (not recorded which). The CDR3 DNA reads TGTGCCAGCAGTTTGAGCGAGAGAGCTTTCTTT. Translating gives CASSLSERAFF.